This T cell receptor beta chain comes out of a study of cytomegalovirus exposure and HLA in healthy donors. J was trimmed by 7 bases and V by 3 bases; bases with no gene match: 2. Germline CDR1 reads PRHDT; CDR2 reads FYEKMQ (reference sequence). This CDR3 region has 13 residues. The PCR ran on 60 Vbeta and 13 Jbeta primers. TCRdb's copy holds only in-frame clones and misses some; the assay was immunoSEQ multiplex PCR. The table has some 170,000 clones, 77% seen once. The TCR originated in a woman between 55 and 75 years old in good health and CMV-seropositive. The chain carries TRBV13 and TRBJ2-2, with 7 bases lining up with TRBD1. The sequenced material came from PBMCs. This chain's CDR3 is CASSFTGDGELFF. The CDR3 DNA sequence: TGTGCCAGCAGCTTCACAGGGGACGGGGAGCTGTTTTTT. Filled out from reference TRBV13 and TRBJ2-2, the complete variable domain reads AAGVIQSPRHLIKEKRETATLKCYPIPRHDTVYWYQQGPGQDPQFLISFYEKMQSDKGSIPDRFSAQQFSDYHSELNMSSLELGDSALYFCASSFTGDGELFFGEGSRLTVL.